This paragraph reports one TCR beta chain. This sample stems from a study of CD8+ T cells in alopecia areata. The CDR3 is 14 residues long. V shed 6 bases, J shed 0 bases, and the junction held 3 bases outside the gene matches. Germline V gene data show CDR1 as ENHRY and CDR2 as SYGVKD. Regarding treatment: oral pan-JAK inhibitor, 5-10 mg twice daily. CD4+ and CD8+ T cells were sorted from PBMCs stained for CD3, CD4 and CD8. Once RNA had been extracted, it was reverse transcribed into cDNA to act as the sequencing template. Here immunoSEQ multiplex PCR was the method, and the copy in TCRdb shows in-frame clones only, minus some. Altogether a few hundred thousand clones are present, about 57% being singletons, with the ten largest covering 1.5% to 2%.

This TCR was recovered from a human donor with alopecia areata. The specimen was CD4+ T cells sorted from blood, collected at week 4, from a patient treated with tofacitinib. The chain recombines TRBV10-3 with TRBJ1-2; 8 positions agree with TRBD1. The CDR3 nucleotides read TGTGCCATCAGCTCACAGGGGGCTAACTATGGCTACACCTTC. This translates into CAISSQGANYGYTF.